These T cell receptor beta chains were read from a single sample in a study of shared clonotypes between healthy human individuals. Profiled with immunoSEQ multiplex PCR; TCRdb holds only in-frame clones, not every one. This sample carries about 460,000 clones, roughly four fifths of them seen once, and the ten largest clones take 12%. The sequencing sample was made of PBMCs. Receptor source: a woman aged 35 to 49 in good health. Some clones in this sample may be carry-over from other donors' samples. Each CDR3 is given with its conserved first and last residue. The order of the fields is V gene, D gene, clone size, J gene, CDR3 DNA, CDR3 protein. D genes are given only for firm matches. Only some rows state a clone size, as once, few, many or a class for expanded clones.

TRBV12-5	NA	NA	TRBJ2-1	TGTGCTAGTGGTTTGTCCGTCAGCGGTCGCTCCTACAATGAGCAGTTCTTC	CASGLSVSGRSYNEQFF
TRBV30	NA	NA	TRBJ2-1	TGTGCCTGGAGTGTTTACAGCTACAATGAGCAGTTCTTC	CAWSVYSYNEQFF
TRBV5-4	NA	NA	TRBJ2-1	TGTGCCAGCAGCTTGGGGGGGCAGGTATACAATGAGCAGTTCTTC	CASSLGGQVYNEQFF
TRBV28	TRBD1	few	TRBJ2-7	TGTGCCAGCAGAACAGGGGCCTCCTACGAGCAGTACTTC	CASRTGASYEQYF
TRBV30	TRBD1	NA	TRBJ2-7	TGTGCCTGGAGTGTCCCAGGGGGCTACGAGCAGTACTTC	CAWSVPGGYEQYF
TRBV7-9	NA	NA	TRBJ2-1	TGTGCCAGCAGGGCTAGCAGGAACAATGAGCAGTTCTTC	CASRASRNNEQFF
TRBV27	TRBD2	NA	TRBJ2-7	TGTGCCAGCCGACCAGGACTAGCGGAAAACTCCTACGAGCAGTACTTC	CASRPGLAENSYEQYF
TRBV4-3	NA	NA	TRBJ1-5	TGCGCCAGCAGCCAAGATGACTTAGGGGGACAGCCCCAGCATTTT	CASSQDDLGGQPQHF
TRBV2	NA	NA	TRBJ2-7	TGTGCCAGCAGCCAGGTCGTCTACGAGCAGTACTTC	CASSQVVYEQYF
TRBV28	NA	NA	TRBJ1-1	TGTGCCAGCAGTATACTGACAGCTGAAGCTTTCTTT	CASSILTAEAFF
TRBV28	NA	NA	TRBJ1-2	TGTGCCAGCAGTAGGGGGGGTGGGAACTATGGCTACACCTTC	CASSRGGGNYGYTF
TRBV5-4	TRBD1	NA	TRBJ1-1	TGTGCCAGCAGTAAACAGGGGGTGAACACTGAAGCTTTCTTT	CASSKQGVNTEAFF
TRBV30	NA	NA	TRBJ2-7	TGTGCCTGCCACCGGGGAAGGGCGTACGAGCAGTACTTC	CACHRGRAYEQYF
TRBV29-1	NA	NA	TRBJ1-4	TGCAGCGTTGAAGGGGGGGCGGGTGAAAAACTGTTTTTT	CSVEGGAGEKLFF
TRBV5-1	TRBD1	NA	TRBJ1-5	TGCGCCAGCAGCTTGGGGACAGGGGGCTCGGATCAGCCCCAGCATTTT	CASSLGTGGSDQPQHF
TRBV28	NA	NA	TRBJ2-7	TGTGCCAGCAGAGCACAGGGATCGACCTACGAGCAGTACTTC	CASRAQGSTYEQYF
TRBV18	NA	once	TRBJ1-3	TGTGCCAGCTCACCGACCAGGACTGGAAACACCATATATTTT	CASSPTRTGNTIYF
TRBV18	NA	NA	TRBJ2-7	TGTGCCAGCTCACCGGAAGGGAACGAGCAGTACTTC	CASSPEGNEQYF
TRBV27	TRBD1	NA	TRBJ2-7	TGTGCCAGCAGATCCCTTCGGACAGGGGTACTCTACGAGCAGTACTTC	CASRSLRTGVLYEQYF
TRBV18	NA	NA	TRBJ1-3	TGTGCCAGCTCACCGATACAAGACAAGATCTCTGGAAACACCATATATTTT	CASSPIQDKISGNTIYF
TRBV5-5	TRBD1	NA	TRBJ2-7	TGTGCCAGCAGCGCCTACCCCCAGGGGGCTTCCTACGAGCAGTACTTC	CASSAYPQGASYEQYF
TRBV4-1	NA	NA	TRBJ2-7	TGCGCCAGCAGCCTTCGACCGGGACTCCGCTCCTACGAGCAGTACTTC	CASSLRPGLRSYEQYF
TRBV9	NA	NA	TRBJ1-1	TGTGCCAGCAGCCAACATGGTGGGGGAGGCACTGAAGCTTTCTTT	CASSQHGGGGTEAFF
TRBV9	TRBD2	NA	TRBJ2-2	TGTGCCAGCAGCGTAGACCCGAGCGGGAGTTCTTACGCCGGGGAGCTGTTTTTT	CASSVDPSGSSYAGELFF
TRBV9	NA	NA	TRBJ2-2	TGTGCCAGCAGCCCCCCTACCTCCACCGGGGAGCTGTTTTTT	CASSPPTSTGELFF
TRBV6-1	NA	NA	TRBJ1-5	TGTGCCAGCAGTGGAGGTGTCCATCAGCCCCAGCATTTT	CASSGGVHQPQHF
TRBV7-2	TRBD1	NA	TRBJ2-7	TGTGCCAGCAGCTTGGACAGGGGGCCAACCTACGAGCAGTACTTC	CASSLDRGPTYEQYF
TRBV5-1	TRBD2	NA	TRBJ2-1	TGCGCCAGCAGCTTATCCGGGACTACCCCCTACAATGAGCAGTTCTTC	CASSLSGTTPYNEQFF
TRBV19	TRBD1	NA	TRBJ1-5	TGTGCCAGTAGGGGCTGGACAGGGATTCAGCCCCAGCATTTT	CASRGWTGIQPQHF